This T cell receptor (beta chain) was sequenced in a study of T cell responses to AZD1222 COVID-19 vaccine. Findings and caveats of the study: It should be noted that donors were predominantly white British and more often female, and clonal diversity was possibly underestimated. Two doses of AZD1222 preceded a rise in Spike-specific TCR breadth and depth. The study identified only five or six AZD1222 recipients as seropositive at baseline.

Using immunoSEQ multiplex PCR, the repertoire was profiled, and TCRdb retains in-frame clones only, with some absent. Among 84,000 or so clones listed, more than 75% were seen once. The CDR3 has 14 amino acids. Regarding this clone: Its antigen is unidentified.

This TCR was sampled from an adult in good health. The starting material was peripheral blood, obtained on day 0 of MenACWY control vaccination. The chain combines TRBV21-1 with TRBJ2-3; the D segment call TRBD1 is taken from the table without a DNA check. TRBV21-1 is termed a pseudogene. The CDR3 DNA follows: TGTGCCAGCGCGACGGACAGTCTCACAGATACGCAGTATTTT. It specifies CASATDSLTDTQYF.